Below are 21 T cell receptor beta chains sequenced from a single sample in a study of blood T cell repertoires in COVID-19 (dated by TCRdb to the early 2020s). The library came from the immunoSEQ multiplex PCR assay. TCRdb holds this immuneACCESS table with in-frame rearrangements only. Some clones are missing; in checked studies, unresolved V genes explain under half, and the rest has no known cause. The sample includes fewer than 90,000 clones, with more than 70% observed a single time. Of the sample, 1.1% to 1.5% is held by the ten largest clones. Sample: peripheral blood. The receptor set was obtained from a human donor in a cohort sampled during active COVID-19.

V and J are TRBV19 and TRBJ2-5, with 10 bases matching TRBD1. This CDR3 comprises 14 residues. V was clipped by 5 bases and J by 6 bases; unmatched bases: 6. Per germline, CDR1 LNHDA and CDR2 SQIVND (reference sequence). The CDR3 DNA sequence: TGTGCCAGTAGTGAGACAGGGGGCAGAAAGACCCAGTACTTC. Amino acid sequence: CASSETGGRKTQYF.

The V and J genes are TRBV25-1 and TRBJ2-3; a possible D gene is TRBD2 (5 bases). V gave up 6 bases and J gave up 4 bases, with 11 bases separating them. Germline-derived CDR1 and CDR2 are MGHDK and SYGVNS. This CDR3 region has 13 residues. In nucleotides, the CDR3 is TGTGCCAGCAGCCTGGGAGTAGCAGATACGCAGTATTTT. Translated, it gives CASSLGVADTQYF.

The CDR3 DNA reads TGCGCCAGCAGTCAACAGGTCGCCGAGCCCCAGCATTTT. The encoded protein is CASSQQVAEPQHF. The V and J genes are TRBV10-2 and TRBJ1-5; D is perhaps TRBD1 (5 bases). Trimming shortened V by 5 bases and J by 8 bases, and 13 bases separated the two germline ends. The germline CDR1 and CDR2 sequences are WSHSY and SAAADI. This CDR3 is built from 13 residues.

V usage is TRBV6-5 and J usage is TRBJ2-3, with D possibly being TRBD2 (6 bases). Deletions cut 8 bases from V and 0 bases from J, with 15 bases between. The V gene's germline CDR1 is MNHEY and CDR2 SVGAGI. The CDR3 covers 15 residues. The CDR3 coding sequence is TGTGCCAGCCAGCGCGGAGGGCTTAGCACAGATACGCAGTATTTT. Residues: CASQRGGLSTDTQYF.

The chain employs TRBV19 and TRBJ1-1, with TRBD1 as a possible D gene (5 bases). CDR3 length: 12 amino acids. V gave up 9 bases and J gave up 1 base, with 9 bases separating them. Germline V gene sequence: CDR1 LNHDA, CDR2 SQIVND (reference sequence). The chain's CDR3 is CASQGWNTEAFF. Here the CDR3 DNA reads TGTGCCAGCCAGGGATGGAACACTGAAGCTTTCTTT.

The rearrangement uses TRBV24-1 and TRBJ2-2; maybe TRBD2 (6 bases). V dropped 7 bases and J dropped 3 bases, with 11 bases sitting between them. CDR1 is KGHDR, CDR2 SFDVKD, per germline. CDR3 length: 14 residues. CDR3 DNA: TGTGCCACCAGGCCCCCGGGGGACACCGGGGAGCTGTTTTTT. Its translation is CATRPPGDTGELFF.

The chain employs TRBV10-2 and TRBJ1-2; 7 nucleotides line up with TRBD1. V lost 6 bases and J lost 0; bases outside the gene matches: 7. Germline CDR1 reads WSHSY; CDR2 reads SAAADI. This CDR3 is 15 amino acids long. CDR3 protein: CASSAPGQPNYGYTF. In nucleotides, the CDR3 is TGCGCCAGCAGCGCGCCGGGACAGCCTAACTATGGCTACACCTTC.

The genes are TRBV28 and TRBJ2-7; D call uncertain. The CDR3 contains 13 residues. V was cut by 6 bases and J by 4 bases, with 13 bases left in between. Germline V gene sequence: CDR1 MDHEN, CDR2 SYDVKM. In DNA form, the CDR3 reads TGTGCCAGCAGCCCGGGTTTCCTATACGAGCAGTACTTC. Translated: CASSPGFLYEQYF.

The gene calls are TRBV7-2 and TRBJ2-7; TRBD2 is a possible D gene (6 bases). CDR1 is SGHTA, CDR2 FQGNSA, per germline. With 5 bases removed from V and 0 bases from J, the gap between germline ends came to 20 bases. The CDR3 extends over 17 amino acids. CDR3 nucleotides: TGTGCCAGCAGCCCGGCCGGAGGGCCTAAAAGCTCCTACGAGCAGTACTTC. Translated, it gives CASSPAGGPKSSYEQYF.

The chain carries TRBV9 and TRBJ2-2, with D perhaps TRBD1 (6 bases). The length of the CDR3 is 15 residues. The germline V gene encodes CDR1 SGDLS and CDR2 YYNGEE. V gave up 5 bases and J gave up 7 bases, with 18 bases separating them. CDR3 region: CASSGTRGSGGELFF. The CDR3 DNA follows: TGTGCCAGCAGTGGGACCAGGGGCTCGGGCGGGGAGCTGTTTTTT.

The genes are TRBV2 and TRBJ2-7; 8 nucleotides match TRBD2. The CDR3 is made up of 14 amino acids. Germline V gene sequence: CDR1 SNHLY, CDR2 FYNNEI. V lost 11 bases, J lost 4 bases, and 13 bases stayed unmatched. The CDR3 reads CAADEGAGVYEQYV. In nucleotides, the CDR3 is TGTGCCGCCGACGAGGGAGCGGGGGTATACGAGCAGTACGTC.

The chain recombines TRBV10-1 with TRBJ1-4, with D possibly TRBD1 on 5 matching bases. The CDR3 is made up of 14 amino acids. V lost 6 bases, J lost 2 bases, and 10 bases lay in between. Germline CDR1 is WNHNN and CDR2 is SYGVQD (reference sequence). CDR3: CASSDGGTNEKLFF. CDR3 bases: TGCGCCAGCAGCGACGGGGGGACTAATGAAAAACTGTTTTTT.

This chain connects TRBV29-1 to TRBJ2-5; 10 nucleotides match TRBD2. V was pared by 5 bases and J by 5 bases, with 8 bases of the junction left unmatched. The CDR3 consists of 14 residues. The germline gives CDR1 SQVTM, CDR2 ANQGSEA. CDR3 loop: CSVRSGLASETQYF. DNA of the CDR3: TGCAGCGTTCGGTCGGGACTAGCGTCCGAGACCCAGTACTTC.

This clone was seen more than once but under ten times. The V and J genes are TRBV7-9 and TRBJ1-5; TRBD1 might be the D (6 bases). Trimming removed 5 bases from V and 9 bases from J, with 14 bases in between. Germline values: CDR1 SEHNR, CDR2 FQNEAQ (reference sequence). CDR3 size: 13 residues. CDR3 nucleotide sequence: TGTGCCAGCAGCGCCCGGACAGAACGGCCCCAGCATTTT. Protein sequence: CASSARTERPQHF.

This chain connects TRBV9 to TRBJ2-5, with D possibly TRBD2 on 5 matching bases. This CDR3 is 16 amino acids long. Germline lookup yields CDR1 SGDLS and CDR2 YYNGEE. Trimming took 4 bases from V and 3 from J, leaving 19 bases between them. The chain's CDR3 is CASSPRGSAPKETQYF. Written as DNA, the CDR3 is TGTGCCAGCAGCCCACGCGGGTCAGCGCCCAAAGAGACCCAGTACTTC.

The rearrangement uses TRBV28 and TRBJ2-1; D is ambiguous. This CDR3 region has 15 residues. Germline V gene sequence: CDR1 MDHEN, CDR2 SYDVKM. The V gene lost 1 base and the J gene lost 3 bases, with 10 bases spanning the gap. CDR3 in amino acids: CASSLSGLDYNEQFF. CDR3 coding DNA: TGTGCCAGCAGTTTATCAGGATTAGACTACAATGAGCAGTTCTTC.

This clone was detected only once. The chain uses TRBV11-2 and TRBJ2-1; D remains ambiguous. V lost 1 base to trimming and J lost 6 bases, with 10 bases between them. CDR3 length equals 14 residues. Germline V CDR1 and CDR2: SGHAT, FQNNGV. The CDR3 nucleotides are TGTGCCAGCAGCTTAGCTAACCTTGGCAATGAGCAGTTCTTC. As protein: CASSLANLGNEQFF.

V is TRBV7-9 and J is TRBJ2-3; 13 nucleotides agree with TRBD2. The germline V gene encodes CDR1 SEHNR and CDR2 FQNEAQ (reference sequence). J lost 5 bases, V lost 5 bases, and 7 bases had no gene match. The CDR3 covers 16 residues. The CDR3 here is CASSLRLAGGLDTQYF. CDR3 bases: TGTGCCAGCAGCCTGAGACTAGCGGGAGGTTTAGATACGCAGTATTTT.

This chain links TRBV2 with TRBJ1-2, with D unresolved. The germline CDR1 and CDR2 sequences are SNHLY and FYNNEI. The CDR3 sequence is 14 residues long. Deletions cut 4 bases from V and 2 bases from J, with 11 bases between. CDR3 sequence reads: CASSVTSGNYGYTF. DNA of the CDR3: TGTGCCAGCAGTGTAACGTCAGGAAACTATGGCTACACCTTC. Full variable domain (missing parts from reference TRBV2 and TRBJ1-2): EPEVTQTPSHQVTQMGQEVILRCVPISNHLYFYWYRQILGQKVEFLVSFYNNEISEKSEIFDDQFSVERPDGSNFTLKIRSTKLEDSAMYFCASSVTSGNYGYTFGSGTRLTVV.

This clone has a handful of counts. The chain joins TRBV19 to TRBJ2-4, with a possible D match to TRBD2 (6 bases). This CDR3 contains 13 residues. Germline assignment: CDR1 LNHDA and CDR2 SQIVND (reference sequence). Trimming removed 3 bases from V and 8 bases from J, with 11 bases in between. CDR3 loop: CASSMGREDIQYF. The CDR3 region has the DNA TGTGCCAGTAGTATGGGCAGGGAGGACATTCAGTACTTC. Full variable domain (outside the CDR3, taken from reference TRBV19 and TRBJ2-4): DGGITQSPKYLFRKEGQNVTLSCEQNLNHDAMYWYRQDPGQGLRLIYYSQIVNDFQKGDIAEGYSVSREKKESFPLTVTSAQKNPTAFYLCASSMGREDIQYFGAGTRLSVL.

This chain uses TRBV6-5 with TRBJ2-1, with 14 bases fitting TRBD2. The length of the CDR3 is 16 residues. Unmatched junction bases numbered 4, after V lost 2 bases and J lost 7 bases. Germline CDR1 MNHEY, CDR2 SVGAGI. The CDR3 DNA reads TGTGCCAGCAGTTACCAGACTAGCGGGAGGGATAATGAGCAGTTCTTC. Its protein is CASSYQTSGRDNEQFF.